A few counts support the clone carrying this TCR beta chain. This record belongs to a study of blood T cell repertoires in COVID-19. Across the whole study: There were acute and convalescent COVID-19 samples, and they came from the United States, Italy and Spain. T cells, B-cell-depleted T cells, or PBMCs provided the cDNA or gDNA that served as material.

CDR3 length: 15 amino acids. Germline V CDR1 and CDR2: SGHRS, YFSETQ. J lost 8 bases, V lost 0 bases, and 4 bases had no gene match. In the original analysis: Nucleated cell number was recorded as an estimate derived from reference gene primer amplification. Repertoires were generated with immunoSEQ multiplex PCR, while TCRdb's copy carries only in-frame clones and drops some. V, J and clone size were drawn from that table, and D and trimming were deduced from the DNA. The sample carries almost 70,000 clones, 60% to 80% recorded once. This sequence originates from a man aged 55 to 69 with acute or convalescent COVID-19. The genes are TRBV5-1 and TRBJ2-1, with TRBD2 matching over 11 bases. The sequencing input was peripheral blood. CDR3 DNA: TGCGCCAGCAGCTTGGAACTAGCGGGGGCGGATGAGCAGTTCTTC. It translates to CASSLELAGADEQFF.